The clone carrying this T cell receptor beta chain was picked up many times. V dropped 3 bases and J dropped 0 bases, with 3 bases sitting between them. The germline CDR1 and CDR2 sequences are MDHEN and SYDVKM. This CDR3 has 12 residues. This entry is derived from a study of naive and memory T cell subsets. An equimolar mix of two oligonucleotides served as the beta constant-region primer for TRBC1 and TRBC2. From the UMI-ligation and nested PCR reads, TCRdb called clonotypes with MiXCR, one entry per CDR3 protein. The profile shows around 160,000 distinct CDR3 sequences, over 15% of them singletons.

The sequence derives from a human donor in good health. The chain is built from TRBV28 and TRBJ2-7, with D unresolved. Specimen: naive CD4+ T cells from blood. This CDR3 is CASSLTSYEQYF. Here the CDR3 DNA reads TGTGCCAGCAGTTTGACCTCCTACGAGCAGTACTTC.